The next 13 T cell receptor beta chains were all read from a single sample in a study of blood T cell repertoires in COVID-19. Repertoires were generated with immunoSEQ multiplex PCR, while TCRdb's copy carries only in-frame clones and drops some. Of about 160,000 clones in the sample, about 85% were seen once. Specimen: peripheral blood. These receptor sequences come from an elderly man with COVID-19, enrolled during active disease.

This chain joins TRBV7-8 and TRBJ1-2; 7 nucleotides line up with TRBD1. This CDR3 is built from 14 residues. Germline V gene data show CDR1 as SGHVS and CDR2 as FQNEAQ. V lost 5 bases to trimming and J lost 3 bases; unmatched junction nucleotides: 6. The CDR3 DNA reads TGTGCCAGCAGCCCCGGGCAGGGGGACTATGGCTACACCTTC. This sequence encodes CASSPGQGDYGYTF.

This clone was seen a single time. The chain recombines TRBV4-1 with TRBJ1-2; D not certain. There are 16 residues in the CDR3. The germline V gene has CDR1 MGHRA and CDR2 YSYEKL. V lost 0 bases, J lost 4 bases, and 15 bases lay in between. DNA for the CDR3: TGCGCCAGCAGCCAAGATCGAACCCGACTGATCTATGGCTACACCTTC. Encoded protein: CASSQDRTRLIYGYTF.

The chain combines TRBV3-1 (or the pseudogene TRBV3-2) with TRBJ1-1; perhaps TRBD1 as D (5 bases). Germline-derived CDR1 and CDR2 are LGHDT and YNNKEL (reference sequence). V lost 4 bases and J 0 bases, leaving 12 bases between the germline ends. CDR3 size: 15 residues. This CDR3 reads CASSPIDRMNTEAFF. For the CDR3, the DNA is TGTGCCAGCAGCCCTATCGACAGAATGAACACTGAAGCTTTCTTT.

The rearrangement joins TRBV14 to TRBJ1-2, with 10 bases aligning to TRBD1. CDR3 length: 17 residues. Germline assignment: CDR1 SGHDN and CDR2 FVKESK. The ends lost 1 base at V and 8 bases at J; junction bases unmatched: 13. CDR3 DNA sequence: TGTGCCAGCAGCCAAGCACTGGGACAGGGGATACTATCGGGCTACACCTTC. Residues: CASSQALGQGILSGYTF.

In DNA, the CDR3 is TGTGCCAGCAGTCGTCAGGGCCTGGACCAAGAGACCCAGTACTTC. Its translation: CASSRQGLDQETQYF. This rearrangement joins TRBV2 to TRBJ2-5, with a weak D call TRBD1 (5 bases). With 5 bases removed from V and 0 bases from J, the gap between germline ends came to 13 bases. Germline-derived CDR1 and CDR2 are SNHLY and FYNNEI. The CDR3 covers 15 residues. Full variable domain (remainder filled in from reference TRBV2 and TRBJ2-5): EPEVTQTPSHQVTQMGQEVILRCVPISNHLYFYWYRQILGQKVEFLVSFYNNEISEKSEIFDDQFSVERPDGSNFTLKIRSTKLEDSAMYFCASSRQGLDQETQYFGPGTRLLVL.

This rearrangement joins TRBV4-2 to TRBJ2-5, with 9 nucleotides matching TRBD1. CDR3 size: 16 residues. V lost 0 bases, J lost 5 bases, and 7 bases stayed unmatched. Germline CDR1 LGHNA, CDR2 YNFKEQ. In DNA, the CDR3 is TGTGCCAGCAGCCAAGATACGACAGGGGGTTCGGAGACCCAGTACTTC. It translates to CASSQDTTGGSETQYF.

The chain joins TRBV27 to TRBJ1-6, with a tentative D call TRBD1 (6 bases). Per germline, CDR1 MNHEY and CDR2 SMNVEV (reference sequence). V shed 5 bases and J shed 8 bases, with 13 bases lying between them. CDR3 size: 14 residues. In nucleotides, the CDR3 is TGTGCCAGCAGTCCACAGGGAGTTCATTCACCCCTCCACTTT. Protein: CASSPQGVHSPLHF.

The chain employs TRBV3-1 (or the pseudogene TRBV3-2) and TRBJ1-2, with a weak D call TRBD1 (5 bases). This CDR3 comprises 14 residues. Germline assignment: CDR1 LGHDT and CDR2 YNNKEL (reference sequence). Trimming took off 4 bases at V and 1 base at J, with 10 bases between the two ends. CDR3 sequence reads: CASSPIGGNYGYTF. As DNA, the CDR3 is TGTGCCAGCAGCCCAATCGGGGGTAACTATGGCTACACCTTC.

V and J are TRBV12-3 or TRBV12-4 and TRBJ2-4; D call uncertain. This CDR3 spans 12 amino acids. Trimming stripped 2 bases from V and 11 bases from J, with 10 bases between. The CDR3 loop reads CASSLPHRVQYF. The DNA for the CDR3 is TGTGCCAGCAGTTTACCCCATCGAGTTCAGTACTTC.

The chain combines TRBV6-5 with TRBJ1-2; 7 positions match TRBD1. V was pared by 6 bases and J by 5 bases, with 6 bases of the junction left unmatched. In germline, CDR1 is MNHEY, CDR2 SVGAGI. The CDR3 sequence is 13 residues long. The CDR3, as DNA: TGTGCCAGCAGACTCGGACAGGAATATGGCTACACCTTC. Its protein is CASRLGQEYGYTF.

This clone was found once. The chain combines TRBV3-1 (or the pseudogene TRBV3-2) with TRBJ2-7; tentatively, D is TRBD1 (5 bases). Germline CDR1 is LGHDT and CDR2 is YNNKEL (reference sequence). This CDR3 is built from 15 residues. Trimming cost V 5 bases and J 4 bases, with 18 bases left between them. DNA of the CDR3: TGTGCCAGCAGCTACAACCGACAGCGCGAATACGAGCAGTACTTC. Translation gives CASSYNRQREYEQYF.

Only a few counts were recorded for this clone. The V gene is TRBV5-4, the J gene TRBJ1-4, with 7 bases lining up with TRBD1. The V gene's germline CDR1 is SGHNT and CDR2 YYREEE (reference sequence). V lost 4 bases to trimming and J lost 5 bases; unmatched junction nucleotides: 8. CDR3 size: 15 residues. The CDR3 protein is CASSPGRRGNEKLFF. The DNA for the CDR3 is TGTGCCAGCAGCCCCGGCCGCAGGGGGAATGAAAAACTGTTTTTT.

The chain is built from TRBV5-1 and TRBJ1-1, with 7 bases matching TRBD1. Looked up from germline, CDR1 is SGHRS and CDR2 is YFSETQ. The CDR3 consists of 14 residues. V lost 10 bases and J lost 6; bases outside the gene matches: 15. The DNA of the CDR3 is TGCGCCTCCGCCACCGGGACAGCCCATTCTGAAGCTTTCTTT. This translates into CASATGTAHSEAFF.